Listed below are T cell receptor beta chains from one sample, sequenced in a study of OX40 agonist ivuxolimab in advanced cancers. Assay used: immunoSEQ multiplex PCR; TCRdb lists only in-frame clones, some missing. The table has 42,000 or so clones, approximately 83% seen once; the top ten hold approximately 15%. This sample comprised CD4+ or CD8+ T cells sorted from blood, obtained in a trial of the OX40 agonist ivuxolimab. These receptors all stem from an adult with an advanced solid tumor such as melanoma, head and neck, liver or kidney cancer. Each CDR3 is given without its conserved first and last residue.

>TRBJ1-5|TRBV28
ASSFRGPQPQH
>TRBJ1-2|TRBV27
ASSLSSGGGRDGYT
>TRBJ2-2|TRBV27
ASSSDRGNTGELF
>TRBJ2-7|TRBV30
AWTRGGIPTYEQY
>TRBJ2-1|TRBV5-1
ASSPATNEQF
>TRBJ1-4|TRBV5-6
ASSRRDREVELF
>TRBJ1-1|TRBV28
ASSLRAGLASSAEAF
>TRBJ1-1|TRBV5-6
ASSWAGDYEAF
>TRBJ1-2|TRBV7-3
ASSSGPGRSEGYT
>TRBJ1-1|TRBV4-3
ASSQATVDTEAF
>TRBJ1-2|TRBV27
ASSLSITANYGYT
>TRBJ1-1|TRBV4-1
ASSLAAATGTEAF
>TRBJ2-3|TRBV9
ASSVVVDGYTDTQY
>TRBJ2-7|TRBV19
ASSPRESFEQY
>TRBJ1-5|TRBV2
ASSPGAGDDYSNQPQH
>TRBJ2-1|TRBV5-1
ASSLEQGPYNEQF
>TRBJ2-7|TRBV2
ASSSPVAGDYEQY
>TRBJ2-5|TRBV9
ASSVASGEETQY
>TRBJ2-3|TRBV5-5
ASSQNTPSTDTQY
>TRBJ2-5|TRBV7-9
ASSPPYQETQY
>TRBJ1-2|TRBV19
ASSSRDRGPGYT
>TRBJ2-1|TRBV27
ASSLIGGDSYNEQF
>TRBJ2-7|TRBV6-5
ASSYGGGSADEQY
>TRBJ2-3|TRBV4-1
ASSQGGQGAGDTQY
>TRBJ1-2|TRBV9
ASSPKLLDRNGYT
>TRBJ2-5|TRBV2
ASPGGGEREGTQY
>TRBJ1-2|TRBV13
ASSLGGNYGYT
>TRBJ1-5|TRBV5-5
ASSLFRGHEPQH
>TRBJ1-2|TRBV6-1
ASSESRVGDYGYT
>TRBJ1-3|TRBV29-1
SVSPSGNTIY
>TRBJ2-1|TRBV9
ASSVDNEQF
>TRBJ1-2|TRBV7-3
ASSLNPNYGYT
>TRBJ2-2|TRBV5-5
ASRSGQGDTGELF
>TRBJ1-5|TRBV28
ASSRGQRYQPQH
>TRBJ2-5|TRBV5-6
ASSLVPQETQY
>TRBJ1-5|TRBV28
ASSTFRAGLKPQH
>TRBJ2-3|TRBV5-4
ASSLVGGADTQY
>TRBJ1-4|TRBV28
ASSFGGRSEKLF
>TRBJ1-2|TRBV6-1
ASSELGGYGYGYT
>TRBJ2-1|TRBV15
ATSRTSGGYNEQF
>TRBJ2-2|TRBV7-9
ASNPPHTGTENTGELF